What follows describes a single T cell receptor beta chain. Its matching antigen is unknown. During the collection period, no donor immune events like infections were recorded. CDR1 and CDR2 from the germline V gene are MDHEN and SYDVKM. V was clipped by 3 bases and J by 1 base; unmatched bases: 7. There are 18 residues in the CDR3. The data stem from a study of identifying expanded T cells in peripheral blood. Findings of the study overall: Differentially abundant clones: around 1.2 between replicates, 15 to 17 at about two weeks, less than 20 at four. Approximately 2-week clone count variance significantly increased as total template count grew.

Some clones are missing from TCRdb's copy, which holds only in-frame ones; the method was immunoSEQ multiplex PCR. Among 60,000 to 70,000 clones listed, more than 70% were seen once. The J gene is TRBJ1-5, the V gene TRBV28, with 12 bases matching TRBD1. The sequence was collected from a person aged 18-70 years in good health. Sequencing used blood. CDR3 nucleotide sequence: TGTGCCAGCAGTTTTGGGACAGGGGGCGCCGTGAGCAATCAGCCCCAGCATTTT. Amino acids: CASSFGTGGAVSNQPQHF.